This TCR beta chain was sequenced in a study of blood T cell repertoires in COVID-19. Across the whole study: The samples span acute and convalescent COVID-19 from the United States, Italy and Spain. The cDNA or gDNA used as material had been derived from T cells, B-cell-depleted T cells, or PBMCs.

Seattle-derived patients entered the study during active infection and were followed longitudinally. This clone was seen only a few times. In the original processing: Estimated nucleated cell counts came from reference gene primer amplification. TCRdb keeps only in-frame clones here, not all; method: immunoSEQ multiplex PCR. V, J and clone size are those of that table, while D and trimming were read from the DNA. The sample holds roughly 500,000 clones, 85% to 90% seen once. The CDR3 spans 14 residues. CDR1 SGDLS and CDR2 YYNGEE come from the germline V gene. The trim removed 3 bases at V and 5 bases at J, leaving 3 bases unmatched.

The clonotype was recovered from a man younger than 30 with COVID-19, enrolled during active disease. The chain couples TRBV9 to TRBJ2-5; 11 bases are shared with TRBD1. Sequencing used peripheral blood. The CDR3 loop is CASSEGTGGETQYF. CDR3 DNA sequence: TGTGCCAGCAGCGAAGGGACAGGGGGTGAGACCCAGTACTTC.